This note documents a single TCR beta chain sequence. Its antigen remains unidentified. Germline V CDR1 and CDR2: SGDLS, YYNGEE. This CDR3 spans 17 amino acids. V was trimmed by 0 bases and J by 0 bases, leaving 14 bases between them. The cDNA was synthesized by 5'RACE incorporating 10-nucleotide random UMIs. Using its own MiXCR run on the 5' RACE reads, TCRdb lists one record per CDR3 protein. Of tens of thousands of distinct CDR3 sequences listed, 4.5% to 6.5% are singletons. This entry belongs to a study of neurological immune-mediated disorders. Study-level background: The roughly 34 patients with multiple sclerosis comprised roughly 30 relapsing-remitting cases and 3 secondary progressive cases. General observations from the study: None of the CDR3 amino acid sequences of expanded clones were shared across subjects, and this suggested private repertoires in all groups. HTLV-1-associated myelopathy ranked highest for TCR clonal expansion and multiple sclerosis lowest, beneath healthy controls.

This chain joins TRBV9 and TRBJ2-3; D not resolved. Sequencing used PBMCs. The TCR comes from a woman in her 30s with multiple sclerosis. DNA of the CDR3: TGTGCCAGCAGCGTAGGATCAGTCACCCCTAGCACAGATACGCAGTATTTT. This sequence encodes CASSVGSVTPSTDTQYF.